One sample yielded the 4 T cell receptor beta chains listed below, sequenced in a study of identical twins. TCRdb re-analysed the 5' RACE reads in MiXCR, keeping a single row per CDR3 protein. The sample shows roughly 250,000 distinct CDR3 sequences, approximately 7.3% of them seen only once. The sample was also reused in another study, on yellow fever vaccine responses in identical twins.

The sequenced material came from CD8+ T cells sorted from blood. The receptor set was obtained from a woman between 18 and 29 years old in good health.

Ten or more counts support this clonotype. This chain connects TRBV7-9 to TRBJ1-1; 10 nucleotides match TRBD1. This CDR3 comprises 15 residues. With 4 bases clipped from V and 3 bases from J, the junction kept 5 bases outside the gene matches. Germline V gene lookup returns CDR1 SEHNR and CDR2 FQNEAQ (reference sequence). CDR3: CASSWTGGVDTEAFF. Written as DNA, the CDR3 is TGTGCCAGCAGCTGGACAGGGGGGGTCGACACTGAAGCTTTCTTT.

This chain connects TRBV11-1 to TRBJ2-1; 10 bases are a match to TRBD2. Germline V gene lookup returns CDR1 SGHAT and CDR2 FQDESV (reference sequence). V was pared by 4 bases and J by 2 bases, with 11 bases of the junction left unmatched. This CDR3 region has 18 residues. The CDR3 DNA reads as TGTGCCAGCAGCTCCCAGGGCAGCGGGAGGGCCCCCTACAATGAGCAGTTCTTC. It translates to CASSSQGSGRAPYNEQFF. The variable domain in full, with the rest retrieved from reference TRBV11-1 and TRBJ2-1, is EAEVAQSPRYKITEKSQAVAFWCDPISGHATLYWYRQILGQGPELLVQFQDESVVDDSQLPKDRFSAERLKGVDSTLKIQPAELGDSAMYLCASSSQGSGRAPYNEQFFGPGTRLTVL.

Only a few counts were recorded for this clonotype. The V and J genes are TRBV5-6 and TRBJ1-3; D call uncertain. CDR3 length: 14 residues. Between the trimmed V and J ends, which lost 1 base and 3 bases, there was a span of 8 bases. Germline CDR1 SGHDT, CDR2 YYEEEE. In nucleotides, the CDR3 is TGTGCCAGCAGCTTGAGCCTTAATGGAAACACCATATATTTT. Protein: CASSLSLNGNTIYF.

The chain recombines TRBV12-3 or TRBV12-4 with TRBJ2-7; 7 nucleotides line up with TRBD1. This CDR3 has 13 residues. With V trimmed by 2 bases and J by 2 bases, 0 bases remained unmatched. The CDR3 nucleotides are TGTGCCAGCAGTTTAACAGGGGCCTACGAGCAGTACTTC. This sequence encodes CASSLTGAYEQYF.